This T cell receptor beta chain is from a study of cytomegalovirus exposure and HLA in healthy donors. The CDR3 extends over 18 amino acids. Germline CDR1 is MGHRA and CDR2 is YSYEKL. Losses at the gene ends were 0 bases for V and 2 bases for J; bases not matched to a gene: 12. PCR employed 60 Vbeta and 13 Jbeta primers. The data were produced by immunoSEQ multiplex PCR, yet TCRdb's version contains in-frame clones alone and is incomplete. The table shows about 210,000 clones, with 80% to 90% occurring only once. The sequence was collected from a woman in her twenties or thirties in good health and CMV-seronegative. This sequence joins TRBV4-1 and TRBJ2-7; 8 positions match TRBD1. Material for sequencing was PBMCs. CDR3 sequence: CASSQDVAWTGLAYEQYF. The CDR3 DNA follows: TGCGCCAGCAGCCAAGATGTCGCGTGGACAGGGTTGGCCTACGAGCAGTACTTC.